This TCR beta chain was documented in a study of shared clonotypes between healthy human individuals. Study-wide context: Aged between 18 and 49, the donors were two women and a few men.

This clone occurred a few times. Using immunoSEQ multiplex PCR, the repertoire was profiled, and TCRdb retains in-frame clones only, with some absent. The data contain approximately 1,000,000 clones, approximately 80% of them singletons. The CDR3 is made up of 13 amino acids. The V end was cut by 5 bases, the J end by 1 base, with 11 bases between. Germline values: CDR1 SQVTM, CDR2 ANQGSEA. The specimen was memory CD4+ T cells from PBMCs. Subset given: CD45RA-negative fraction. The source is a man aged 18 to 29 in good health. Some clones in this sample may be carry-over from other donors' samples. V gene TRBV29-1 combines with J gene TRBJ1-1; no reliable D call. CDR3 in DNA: TGCAGCGTTAGGACGGATTCGAACACTGAAGCTTTCTTT. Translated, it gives CSVRTDSNTEAFF.